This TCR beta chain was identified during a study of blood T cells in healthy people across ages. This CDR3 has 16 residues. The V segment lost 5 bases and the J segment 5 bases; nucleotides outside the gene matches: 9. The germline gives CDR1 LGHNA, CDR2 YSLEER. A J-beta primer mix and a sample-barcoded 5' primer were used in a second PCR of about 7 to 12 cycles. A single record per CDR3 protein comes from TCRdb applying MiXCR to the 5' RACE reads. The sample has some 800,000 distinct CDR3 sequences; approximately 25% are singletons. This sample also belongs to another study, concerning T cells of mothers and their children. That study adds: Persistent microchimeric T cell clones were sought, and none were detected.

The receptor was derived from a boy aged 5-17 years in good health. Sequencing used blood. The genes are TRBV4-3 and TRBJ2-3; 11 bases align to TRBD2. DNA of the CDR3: TGCGCCAGCAGCGCCCTTAGCGGGGGGGCGGGAGATACGCAGTATTTT. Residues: CASSALSGGAGDTQYF.